This T cell receptor beta chain emerged from a study of T-cell memory formation after mild COVID-19 (dated by TCRdb to the early 2020s). With respect to the entire study: Most TCR sequence clusters were specific to one of the two donors. Two young, previously healthy adult volunteers made up the cohort, one male and one female. In a couple of donors, T-cell clones that expanded and contracted after mild COVID-19 were tracked by sequencing TCRalpha and TCRbeta repertoires over time.

The sequencer listed for this sample is Illumina NovaSeq 6000. Using 5'RACE with constant-segment primers, TCRalpha and TCRbeta cDNA libraries were constructed, with sample barcodes and unique molecular identifiers added in the process. RNA was extracted from every sample with Trizol reagent. Amplification of the libraries took two PCR steps, and the second step added a second sample barcode plus Illumina TruSeq adapters. Libraries were sequenced on an Illumina NovaSeq with 2 x 150 bp paired-end reads. As for how the authors treated the data: With migec v1.2.7, reads were demultiplexed and then collapsed into UMI-guided consensus sequences. Using mixcr v2.1.11, the UMI consensuses were aligned to TRA and TRB V and J templates and assembled into clonotypes. A clonotype was counted as expanded or contracted only when both edgeR and NoisET called the clonotype significant, with the noise models trained on biological replicates. For edgeR calls, a false discovery rate-adjusted p below 0.01 and a log2 fold-change threshold of 1 were applied. As an exploratory analysis of dynamics, PCA with hierarchical clustering was applied to max-normalized trajectories of the 1000 most abundant clonotypes. The CD4 or CD8 phenotype of responding clones was assigned using the separately sequenced CD4+ and CD8+ repertoires. TCRdb trimmed public reads at Q25 via fastp, called clones via MiXCR and kept in-frame beta chains. A single entry per CDR3 protein holds the most common genes and DNA from its merged rows. TCRdb assigned the V and J calls; the authors' analysis was not used. This sample has 100,000 to 150,000 distinct CDR3 sequences in its table, and about 5.9% of those were observed once. The biggest ten clones account for 2% to 2.5% of the sample.

The CDR3 starts with the cysteine, ends with the phenylalanine, and has 14 residues. CDR3 DNA only is kept here, 42 bases in frame from base 1. Trimming accounts for 2 bases at V and 6 bases at J, while the number of junction bases matched to no gene is 5. The sample holds a few counts of this clonotype. The antigen it binds to is not known. Per-nucleotide qualities are absent, and no much larger clonotype sits a single base away. Ficoll-Paque density gradient centrifugation was the method used to isolate PBMCs. Here is what the overall study found, with its caveats: The second-wave clones that peaked on day 37 were not confirmed to be SARS-CoV-2 specific. Contracting CD4+ clones turned up mainly in the CM and EM memory subsets, whereas EMRA was where CD8+ clones were enriched. The detection of some responding clones in pre-infection memory suggests that pre-existing cross-reactive memory T cells joined the SARS-CoV-2 response. Clones contracting from day 15 to 85 had balanced CD4/CD8 phenotypes, while a second wave expanding from day 15 to 37 was biased towards CD4+. The study covered only a couple of mild cases, and larger cohorts including severe cases with pre-infection samples were considered necessary.

Rearrangement joined TRBV23-1 to TRBJ2-7, and 9 junction bases match TRBD1. TRBV23-1 falls under the ORF class, with uncertain function. What was sequenced was PBMCs or a T cell subset sorted from them (not recorded which). The sequence was obtained from an adult woman who had mild COVID-19 (a few samples of this study predate the infection). The sample titles of this study are shuffled in the database, so cell type and time point are left out; the donor was told from shared clones. The bases read TGCGCCAGCAGTCAAACGGGGACAGGGTTCGAGCAGTACTTC. This encodes CASSQTGTGFEQYF.